Sequencing of this T cell receptor beta chain was carried out in a study of blood T cell repertoires in COVID-19. The table came from immunoSEQ multiplex PCR; TCRdb's copy has only in-frame clones and leaves some out. The sample consists of 95,000 to 100,000 clones, 85% to 95% of them appearing once. Per germline, CDR1 SGHAT and CDR2 FQNNGV. The CDR3 covers 14 residues. The germline V and J ends were trimmed by 1 base and 4 bases, with 10 bases remaining between them. The chain carries TRBV11-2 and TRBJ1-2; D is unclear. The origin of this receptor is a man in his fifties with active COVID-19. The sequenced sample was peripheral blood. CDR3 in amino acids: CASSLGTGFYGYTF. CDR3 nucleotide sequence: TGTGCCAGCAGCTTAGGCACGGGTTTCTATGGCTACACCTTC.